This T cell receptor beta chain originates from a study of CD8 T cells in Susac syndrome. The germline gives CDR1 MDHEN, CDR2 SYDVKM. With 8 bases removed from V and 2 bases from J, the gap between germline ends came to 16 bases. CDR3 length: 15 amino acids. RNA in amounts of roughly 0.5 to 1 ug was reverse transcribed with random hexamers. Each CDR3 protein gets one entry after TCRdb re-called the immunoSEQ multiplex PCR reads with MiXCR. The table includes 60,000 to 75,000 distinct CDR3 sequences, roughly 94% detected once. Input material: CD8+ T cells from PBMCs. This TCR was recovered from a human donor in good health. This rearrangement joins TRBV28 to TRBJ1-5; maybe TRBD1 (5 bases). The CDR3 bases are TGTGCCAGCGCCTCGCAGGGTCGGGGCAATCAGCCCCAGCATTTT. Encoded protein: CASASQGRGNQPQHF.